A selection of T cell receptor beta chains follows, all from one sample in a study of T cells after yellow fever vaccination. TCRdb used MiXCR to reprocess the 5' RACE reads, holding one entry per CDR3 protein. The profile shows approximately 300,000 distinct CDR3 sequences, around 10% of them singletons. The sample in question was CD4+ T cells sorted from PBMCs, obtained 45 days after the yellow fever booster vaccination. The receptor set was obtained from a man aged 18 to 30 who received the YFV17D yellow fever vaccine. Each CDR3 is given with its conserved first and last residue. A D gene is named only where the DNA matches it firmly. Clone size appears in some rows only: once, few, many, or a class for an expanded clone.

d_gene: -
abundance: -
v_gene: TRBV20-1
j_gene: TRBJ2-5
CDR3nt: TGCAGTGCTAGAGATCGGGCTCGGCCTAGCGCGGAGACCCAGTACTTC
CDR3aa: CSARDRARPSAETQYF

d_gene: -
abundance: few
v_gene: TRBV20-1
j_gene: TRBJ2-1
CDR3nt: TGCAGTGCCGAATTCCTAGGGGGGAATGAGCAGTTCTTC
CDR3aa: CSAEFLGGNEQFF

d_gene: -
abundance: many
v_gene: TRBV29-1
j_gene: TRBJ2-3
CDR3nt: TGCAGCGTTGAAGATCCCCTTAGCGCCAGCACAGATACGCAGTATTTT
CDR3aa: CSVEDPLSASTDTQYF

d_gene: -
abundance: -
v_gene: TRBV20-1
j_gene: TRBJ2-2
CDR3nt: TGCAGTGTCCCGAAGGACAGTGACACCGGGGAGCTGTTTTTT
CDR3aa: CSVPKDSDTGELFF

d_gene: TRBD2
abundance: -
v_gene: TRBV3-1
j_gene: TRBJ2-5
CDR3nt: TGTGCCAGCAGACCGACTAGCGGGGGAGAGACCCAGTACTTC
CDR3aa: CASRPTSGGETQYF

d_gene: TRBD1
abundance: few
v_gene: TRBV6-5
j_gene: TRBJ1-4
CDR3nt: TGTGCCAGCAGCACCGGGACAGGTCGGGAAAAACTGTTTTTT
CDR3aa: CASSTGTGREKLFF

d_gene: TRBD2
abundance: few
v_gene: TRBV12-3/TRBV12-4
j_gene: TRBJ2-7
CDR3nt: TGTGCCAGCACCCTGGGACTAGCGTACGAGCAGTACTTC
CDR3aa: CASTLGLAYEQYF

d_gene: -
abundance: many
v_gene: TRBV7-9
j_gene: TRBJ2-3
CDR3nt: TGTGCCAGCAGCTTACGACAGCACACAGATACGCAGTATTTT
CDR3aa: CASSLRQHTDTQYF

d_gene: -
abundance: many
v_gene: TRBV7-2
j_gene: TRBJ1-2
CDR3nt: TGTGCCAGCAGCTTAGCCGGCGGGGGGAGTGGCTACACCTTC
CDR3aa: CASSLAGGGSGYTF

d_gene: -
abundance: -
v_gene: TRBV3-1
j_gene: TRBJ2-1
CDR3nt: TGTGCCAGCAGCCCCTCCTTGGGCTCCTACAATGAGCAGTTCTTC
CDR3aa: CASSPSLGSYNEQFF

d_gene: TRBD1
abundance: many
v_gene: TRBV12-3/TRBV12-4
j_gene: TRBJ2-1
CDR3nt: TGTGCCAGCAGCCGGAGACAGGGGATCTACAATGAGCAGTTCTTC
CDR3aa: CASSRRQGIYNEQFF

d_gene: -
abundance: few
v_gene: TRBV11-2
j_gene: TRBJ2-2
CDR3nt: TGTGCCAGCAGCTTAAGGCCCAACACCGGGGAGCTGTTTTTT
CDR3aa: CASSLRPNTGELFF

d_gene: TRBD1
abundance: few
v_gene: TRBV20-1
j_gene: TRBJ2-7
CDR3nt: TGCAGTGCTAGAGACAGGGGGCCGGACGAGCAGTACTTC
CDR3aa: CSARDRGPDEQYF